The 24 T cell receptor beta chains listed next were all sequenced from one sample in a study of shared clonotypes between healthy human individuals. Assay: immunoSEQ multiplex PCR; the TCRdb copy retains only in-frame clones and omits some. The data show about 680,000 clones, approximately 75% seen once. Sequencing was performed on memory CD4+ T cells sorted from blood. Subset reported: CD45RA-negative fraction. The origin of the receptors is a woman aged 25 to 39 in good health.

The chain has TRBV10-3 and TRBJ1-3; D is perhaps TRBD1 (5 bases). Trimming cost V 6 bases and J 1 base, with 10 bases left between them. Germline CDR1 and CDR2: ENHRY and SYGVKD. The CDR3 runs 14 residues. Here the CDR3 DNA reads TGTGCCATCAGCGAGACAGCTTCTGGAAACACCATATATTTT. It is translated as CAISETASGNTIYF.

This clone came up once. The chain carries TRBV7-2 and TRBJ1-1, with D possibly being TRBD1 (5 bases). Trimming stripped 7 bases from V and 1 base from J, with 13 bases between. The CDR3 runs 14 residues. CDR1 and CDR2 (germline): SGHTA, FQGNSA. The CDR3 bases are TGTGCCAGCATTCTGGGACGTGGGAACACTGAAGCTTTCTTT. This encodes CASILGRGNTEAFF.

This clone was picked up a small number of times. V is TRBV5-1 and J is TRBJ1-1, with D hard to call. The ends were cut back, 7 bases at V and 2 bases at J, with 9 bases in the middle. The CDR3 is 12 residues long. The V gene's germline CDR1 is SGHRS and CDR2 YFSETQ. CDR3 in DNA: TGCGCCAGCGCCTCATCCAACACTGAAGCTTTCTTT. It specifies CASASSNTEAFF.

The chain joins TRBV5-4 to TRBJ2-2; D is possibly TRBD1 or TRBD2 (5 bases each). The CDR3 length is 16 residues. V lost 8 bases, J lost 7 bases, and 24 bases lay in between. The germline V gene encodes CDR1 SGHNT and CDR2 YYREEE (reference sequence). The CDR3 coding sequence is TGTGCCAGTCACAAAGGTGGGGGTAAGCGGCGCGGGGAGCTGTTTTTT. As protein: CASHKGGGKRRGELFF. Variable domain in full (rest from reference TRBV5-4 and TRBJ2-2): ETGVTQSPTHLIKTRGQQVTLRCSSQSGHNTVSWYQQALGQGPQFIFQYYREEENGRGNFPPRFSGLQFPNYSSELNVNALELDDSALYLCASHKGGGKRRGELFFGEGSRLTVL.

The V gene is TRBV5-8, the J gene TRBJ1-1; a weak D match, TRBD1 (5 bases). The CDR3 is 12 amino acids. V lost 2 bases and J 7 bases, leaving 9 bases between the germline ends. Germline lookup yields CDR1 SGHTS and CDR2 YDEGEE. As DNA, the CDR3 is TGTGCCAGCAGCTTCGACAGAAATGAAGCTTTCTTT. It specifies CASSFDRNEAFF.

This sequence joins TRBV4-1 and TRBJ2-1, with 8 bases aligning to TRBD2. After removal of 0 bases from V and 5 bases from J, the junction contained 6 bases not matched to a gene. The CDR3 covers 16 residues. CDR1 is MGHRA, CDR2 YSYEKL, per germline. CDR3 sequence: CASSQESLAGNNEQFF. The CDR3 DNA is TGCGCCAGCAGCCAAGAATCCCTAGCGGGTAACAATGAGCAGTTCTTC.

In its sample, this clone was seen once. The V and J genes are TRBV5-6 and TRBJ2-5, with D unresolved. The J call may not be correct, given that the DNA end is closer to TRBJ2-7. The CDR3 has 15 residues. Germline V lookup: CDR1 SGHDT, CDR2 YYEEEE. DNA of the CDR3: TGTGCCAGCAAAACGCTGGCCGACGGAGACTACGAGCAGTACTTC. This sequence encodes CASKTLADGDYEQYF.

The V gene is TRBV9, the J gene TRBJ2-1; TRBD2 agrees at 8 bases. Germline V gene lookup returns CDR1 SGDLS and CDR2 YYNGEE. The CDR3 loop spans 15 amino acids. Losses at the gene ends were 3 bases for V and 0 bases for J; bases not matched to a gene: 2. The CDR3 sequence is CASSAGTSSYNEQFF. DNA of the CDR3: TGTGCCAGCAGCGCAGGGACTAGCTCCTACAATGAGCAGTTCTTC. Full variable domain (missing parts from reference TRBV9 and TRBJ2-1): DSGVTQTPKHLITATGQRVTLRCSPRSGDLSVYWYQQSLDQGLQFLIQYYNGEERAKGNILERFSAQQFPDLHSELNLSSLELGDSALYFCASSAGTSSYNEQFFGPGTRLTVL.

CDR3 DNA: TGTGCCACCAGCAGATTACAGGGGAACCATGGCTACACCTTC. Protein: CATSRLQGNHGYTF. The V call is TRBV15, the J call TRBJ1-2; 7 nucleotides agree with TRBD1. From germline, CDR1 is LNHNV and CDR2 YYDKDF (reference sequence). V shed 2 bases, J shed 6 bases, and the junction held 6 bases outside the gene matches. This CDR3 contains 14 residues. Drawing the rest from reference TRBV15 and TRBJ1-2, the complete variable domain is DAMVIQNPRYQVTQFGKPVTLSCSQTLNHNVMYWYQQKSSQAPKLLFHYYDKDFNNEADTPDNFQSRRPNTSFCFLDIRSPGLGDTAMYLCATSRLQGNHGYTFGSGTRLTVV.

A few counts support this clone. The CDR3 loop is CASSSTGTVNQPQHF. DNA for the CDR3: TGTGCCAGCAGTTCTACCGGGACGGTGAATCAGCCCCAGCATTTT. The chain is built from TRBV6-5 and TRBJ1-5; possibly TRBD1 for D (5 bases). CDR1 is MNHEY, CDR2 SVGAGI, per germline. V lost 4 bases to trimming and J lost 4 bases, with 14 bases between them. CDR3 length: 15 amino acids.

This clone was seen a handful of times. Different DNA sequences within this sample yield the same CDR3. The V call is TRBV27, the J call TRBJ1-2; tentative D call: TRBD1 (5 bases). The germline V gene has CDR1 MNHEY and CDR2 SMNVEV (reference sequence). There are 12 residues in the CDR3. Trimming took 6 bases from V and 0 from J, leaving 5 bases between them. The CDR3 nucleotides are TGTGCCAGCAGGACAGCTAACTATGGCTACACCTTC. Its protein product is CASRTANYGYTF.

V usage is TRBV5-4 and J usage is TRBJ2-7; a possible D gene is TRBD2 (5 bases). Deletions cut 0 bases from V and 4 bases from J, with 11 bases between. CDR1 and CDR2 from the germline V gene are SGHNT and YYREEE (reference sequence). This CDR3 region has 14 residues. CDR3 sequence: CASSLERPPYEQYF. CDR3 bases: TGTGCCAGCAGCTTGGAGCGGCCCCCATACGAGCAGTACTTC.

This sequence joins TRBV21-1 and TRBJ1-1; the table's D call TRBD1 went unverified against the DNA. TRBV21-1 is given as a pseudogene. CDR3 length: 14 amino acids. The CDR3 DNA reads as TGTGCCAGCAGCAAATTAAGGGGGCTCCCTGAAGCTTTCTTT. It is translated as CASSKLRGLPEAFF.

This clone was detected ten times or more. V and J are TRBV11-3 and TRBJ2-2, with TRBD1 identical over 11 bases. The CDR3 has 16 amino acids. Germline CDR1 SGHNT, CDR2 YENEEA. V trimming: 6 bases; J trimming: 4 bases; junction bases outside the gene matches: 7. In DNA form, the CDR3 reads TGTGCCAGCAGGAGGGAAGGACAGGGGGCCACCGGGGAGCTGTTTTTT. It codes for CASRREGQGATGELFF. The full variable domain, completed using reference TRBV11-3 and TRBJ2-2, is EAGVVQSPRYKIIEKKQPVAFWCNPISGHNTLYWYLQNLGQGPELLIRYENEEAVDDSQLPKDRFSAERLKGVDSTLKIQPAELGDSAVYLCASRREGQGATGELFFGEGSRLTVL.

The chain uses TRBV4-1 and TRBJ2-7; maybe TRBD1 (6 bases). Germline CDR1 is MGHRA and CDR2 is YSYEKL. This CDR3 has 14 amino acids. V dropped 4 bases and J dropped 5 bases, with 15 bases sitting between them. The CDR3 nucleotides are TGCGCCAGCAGCCTCCCCGGGACACCCCACGAGCAGTACTTC. Translation: CASSLPGTPHEQYF.

The CDR3 protein is CASSEGAGGPIDEQFF. CDR3 DNA: TGTGCCAGCAGTGAAGGGGCGGGAGGGCCAATAGATGAGCAGTTCTTC. The chain employs TRBV6-4 and TRBJ2-1, with TRBD2 matching 9 bases. This CDR3 spans 16 amino acids. V was pared by 3 bases and J by 8 bases, with 11 bases of the junction left unmatched. CDR1 is MRHNA and CDR2 is SNTAGT in the germline V gene.

This rearrangement joins TRBV4-1 to TRBJ2-5; D remains unclear. Per the germline V gene, CDR1 is MGHRA and CDR2 is YSYEKL. Trimming cost V 1 base and J 5 bases, with 8 bases left between them. This CDR3 contains 13 residues. The CDR3 DNA follows: TGCGCCAGCAGCCAAGGAGGTACGGAGACCCAGTACTTC. Amino acids: CASSQGGTETQYF.

The rearrangement uses TRBV11-2 and TRBJ2-7; D is uncertain. The germline V gene has CDR1 SGHAT and CDR2 FQNNGV. V lost 6 bases and J lost 6, with 27 bases in between. CDR3 length equals 17 residues. The DNA for the CDR3 is TGTGCCAGCAGTAAAAATTCCGGCATAGGCAGTCTGACCGAGCAGTACTTC. Its translation: CASSKNSGIGSLTEQYF.

This rearrangement joins TRBV29-1 to TRBJ1-2, with a weak D call TRBD1 (6 bases). The CDR3 runs to 15 residues. V lost 0 bases and J 7 bases, leaving 18 bases between the germline ends. Germline values: CDR1 SQVTM, CDR2 ANQGSEA. The CDR3 is CSVEDLLTGQIGYTF. The DNA for the CDR3 is TGCAGCGTTGAAGATCTGCTAACAGGGCAGATTGGCTACACCTTC.

CDR3: CASSLDGVIKETQYF. The CDR3 DNA sequence: TGCGCCAGCAGCTTGGACGGCGTGATCAAAGAGACCCAGTACTTC. The chain has TRBV5-1 and TRBJ2-5, with unresolved D. V was cut by 0 bases and J by 3 bases, with 12 bases left in between. The CDR3 is made up of 15 amino acids. CDR1 is SGHRS, CDR2 YFSETQ, per germline.

The table lists this clone with many counts. Other DNA sequences from this sample encode an identical CDR3 as well. The rearrangement uses TRBV9 and TRBJ2-2; 7 positions match TRBD1. CDR3 length: 16 amino acids. Trimming cost V 0 bases and J 6 bases; bases outside gene matches: 8. CDR1 and CDR2 (germline): SGDLS, YYNGEE. The CDR3 nucleotides are TGTGCCAGCAGCGTAGAGGACAGGCCGCGAGCCGGGGAGCTGTTTTTT. Translated, it gives CASSVEDRPRAGELFF.

The chain carries TRBV29-1 and TRBJ2-6; D is possibly TRBD2 (5 bases). The CDR3 totals 14 residues. CDR1 is SQVTM, CDR2 ANQGSEA, per germline. The V and J ends lost 7 bases and 0 bases respectively, with 10 bases between them. The chain's CDR3 is CSARAGSGANVLTF. CDR3 DNA sequence: TGCAGCGCAAGGGCGGGCTCTGGGGCCAACGTCCTGACTTTC.

This sequence joins TRBV6-6 and TRBJ2-3, with 11 bases matching TRBD2. The germline gives CDR1 MNHNY, CDR2 SVGAGI (reference sequence). Trimming removed 6 bases from V and 5 bases from J; junction bases left unmatched: 7. The CDR3 covers 15 residues. The CDR3 DNA is TGTGCCAGCAGACTACTAGCGGGAGACGGAGATACGCAGTATTTT. It is translated as CASRLLAGDGDTQYF.

This clone has only a few counts. This chain joins TRBV10-1 and TRBJ1-2; D possibly corresponds to TRBD1 (5 bases). Germline V gene lookup returns CDR1 WNHNN and CDR2 SYGVQD (reference sequence). The CDR3 sequence is 12 residues long. V lost 7 bases and J lost 6, with 12 bases in between. CDR3 coding DNA: TGCGCCAGCAACGCCGGGGCCAATGGCTACACCTTC. Translating gives CASNAGANGYTF.